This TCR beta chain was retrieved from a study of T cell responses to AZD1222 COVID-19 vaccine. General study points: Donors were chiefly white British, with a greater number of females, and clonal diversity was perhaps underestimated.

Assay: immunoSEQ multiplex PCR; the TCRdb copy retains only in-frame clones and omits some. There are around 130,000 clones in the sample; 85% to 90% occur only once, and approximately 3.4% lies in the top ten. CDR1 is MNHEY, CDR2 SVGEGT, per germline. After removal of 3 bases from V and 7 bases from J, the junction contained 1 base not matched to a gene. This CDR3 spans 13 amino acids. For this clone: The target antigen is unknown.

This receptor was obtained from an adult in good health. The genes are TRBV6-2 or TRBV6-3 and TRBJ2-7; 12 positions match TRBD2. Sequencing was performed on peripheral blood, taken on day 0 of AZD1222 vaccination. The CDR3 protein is CASSYGLAGEQYF. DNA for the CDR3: TGTGCCAGCAGTTATGGACTAGCGGGAGAGCAGTACTTC.